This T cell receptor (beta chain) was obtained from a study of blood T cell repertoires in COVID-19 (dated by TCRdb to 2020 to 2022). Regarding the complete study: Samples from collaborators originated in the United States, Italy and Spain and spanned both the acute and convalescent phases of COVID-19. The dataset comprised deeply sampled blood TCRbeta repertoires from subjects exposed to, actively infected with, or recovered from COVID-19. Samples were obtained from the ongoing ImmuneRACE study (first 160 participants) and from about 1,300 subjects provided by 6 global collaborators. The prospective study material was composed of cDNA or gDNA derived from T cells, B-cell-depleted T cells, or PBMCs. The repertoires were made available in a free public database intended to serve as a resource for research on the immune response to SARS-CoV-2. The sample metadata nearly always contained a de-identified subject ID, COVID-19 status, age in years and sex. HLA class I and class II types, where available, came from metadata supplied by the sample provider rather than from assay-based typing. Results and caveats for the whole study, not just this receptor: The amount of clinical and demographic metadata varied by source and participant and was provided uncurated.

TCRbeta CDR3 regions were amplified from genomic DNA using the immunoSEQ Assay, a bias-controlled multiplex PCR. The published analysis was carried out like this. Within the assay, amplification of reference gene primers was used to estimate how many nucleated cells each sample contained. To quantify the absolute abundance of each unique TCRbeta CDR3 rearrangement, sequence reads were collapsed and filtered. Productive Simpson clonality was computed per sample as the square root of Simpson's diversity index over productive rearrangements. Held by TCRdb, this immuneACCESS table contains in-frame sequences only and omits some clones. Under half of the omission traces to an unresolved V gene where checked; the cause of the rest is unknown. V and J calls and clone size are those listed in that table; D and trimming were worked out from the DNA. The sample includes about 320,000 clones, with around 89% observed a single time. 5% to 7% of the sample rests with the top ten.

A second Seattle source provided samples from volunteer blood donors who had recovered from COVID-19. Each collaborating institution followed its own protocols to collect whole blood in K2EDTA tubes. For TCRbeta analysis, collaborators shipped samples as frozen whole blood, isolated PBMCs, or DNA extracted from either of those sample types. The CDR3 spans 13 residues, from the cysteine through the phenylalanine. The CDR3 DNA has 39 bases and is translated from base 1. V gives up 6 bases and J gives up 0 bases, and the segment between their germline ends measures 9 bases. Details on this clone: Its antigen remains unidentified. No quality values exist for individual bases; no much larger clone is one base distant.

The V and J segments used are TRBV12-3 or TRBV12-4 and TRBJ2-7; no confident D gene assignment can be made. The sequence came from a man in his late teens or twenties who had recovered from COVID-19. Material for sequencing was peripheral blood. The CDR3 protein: CASSQVSSYEQYF. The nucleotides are TGTGCCAGCAGCCAGGTGAGCTCCTACGAGCAGTACTTC.